The 24 T cell receptor beta chains below come from one sample, sequenced in a study of cytomegalovirus exposure and HLA in healthy donors. TCRdb's copy holds only in-frame clones and misses some; the assay was immunoSEQ multiplex PCR. The sample lists some 260,000 clones; roughly 87% were seen once. Sequencing used PBMCs. These receptors were collected from a man aged 18 to 30 in good health and CMV-seropositive.

This clone was observed a single time. V usage is TRBV2 and J usage is TRBJ1-2; no definite D call. CDR1 is SNHLY and CDR2 is FYNNEI in the germline V gene. The length of the CDR3 is 14 residues. Trimming shortened V by 1 base and J by 4 bases, and 10 bases separated the two germline ends. CDR3 sequence reads: CASSEGRLVYGYTF. The CDR3, as DNA: TGTGCCAGCAGTGAAGGACGGCTAGTCTATGGCTACACCTTC.

The V and J genes are TRBV7-2 and TRBJ2-1; 12 bases are a match to TRBD2. The germline V gene has CDR1 SGHTA and CDR2 FQGNSA. The CDR3 length is 16 residues. V lost 1 base to trimming and J lost 5 bases; unmatched junction nucleotides: 3. CDR3 nucleotides: TGTGCCAGCAGCTTAGGACTAGCGGGAGTGGACAATGAGCAGTTCTTC. Protein sequence: CASSLGLAGVDNEQFF.

This rearrangement joins TRBV2 to TRBJ2-1; no clear D gene. Germline V gene lookup returns CDR1 SNHLY and CDR2 FYNNEI. The V and J ends lost 7 bases and 8 bases respectively, with 18 bases between them. This CDR3 contains 14 residues. The CDR3 DNA reads as TGTGCCAGCAACGGTCTAGGTATTCGGGATGAGCAGTTCTTC. Encoded protein: CASNGLGIRDEQFF.

CDR3 sequence: CASRFSSGSSLGTQYF. The CDR3 DNA reads as TGTGCCAGCAGGTTTTCTAGCGGGTCATCATTGGGGACGCAGTATTTT. The chain links TRBV11-2 to TRBJ2-3; 8 bases fit TRBD2. In germline, CDR1 is SGHAT, CDR2 FQNNGV. The CDR3 extends over 16 amino acids. Germline trimming cut 6 bases from V and 9 bases from J; bases unmatched to any gene: 17.

The chain joins TRBV6-5 to TRBJ1-1; possibly TRBD1 for D (5 bases). This CDR3 comprises 13 residues. In germline, CDR1 is MNHEY, CDR2 SVGAGI. V lost 6 bases, J lost 4 bases, and 12 bases lay in between. The CDR3 loop reads CASRRTGSTEAFF. The CDR3 region has the DNA TGTGCCAGCAGACGTACAGGTAGCACTGAAGCTTTCTTT.

V is TRBV5-1 and J is TRBJ2-3, with TRBD1 matching 7 bases. This CDR3 region has 13 residues. V lost 4 bases and J lost 7; bases outside the gene matches: 6. Germline V gives CDR1 SGHRS, CDR2 YFSETQ. CDR3 coding DNA: TGCGCCAGCAGCCTCCACAGGGGTCATACGCAGTATTTT. Translation: CASSLHRGHTQYF.

The V and J genes are TRBV6-1 and TRBJ2-7; 8 nucleotides match TRBD1. The junction had 5 bases not matched to a gene; V was cut back by 8 bases and J by 2 bases. The germline V gene encodes CDR1 MNHNS and CDR2 SASEGT. The CDR3 is made up of 13 amino acids. The CDR3 DNA follows: TGTGCCAGCGGACGGGACAGGACCTACGAGCAGTACTTC. This translates into CASGRDRTYEQYF.

The chain combines TRBV5-1 with TRBJ2-6, with D perhaps TRBD1 (6 bases). This CDR3 is 17 amino acids long. The V end was cut by 7 bases, the J end by 0 bases, with 17 bases between. Germline V gives CDR1 SGHRS, CDR2 YFSETQ. The CDR3, as DNA: TGCGCCAGCCGGACGGGACAAATAAGCTCTGGGGCCAACGTCCTGACTTTC. Its protein product is CASRTGQISSGANVLTF.

The CDR3 spells CASSVGLSYEQYF. CDR3 bases: TGTGCCAGCAGCGTCGGACTTTCCTACGAGCAGTACTTC. This rearrangement joins TRBV7-9 to TRBJ2-7; possibly TRBD2 for D (5 bases). Trimming removed 5 bases at V and 1 base at J, with 9 bases between. CDR1 and CDR2 from the germline V gene are SEHNR and FQNEAQ (reference sequence). The CDR3 sequence is 13 residues long.

The chain recombines TRBV29-1 with TRBJ1-3; perhaps TRBD1 as D (6 bases). The CDR3 consists of 13 residues. The ends were cut back, 7 bases at V and 0 bases at J, with 10 bases in the middle. Germline values: CDR1 SQVTM, CDR2 ANQGSEA. The CDR3 protein is CSADSFSGNTIYF. CDR3 nucleotide sequence: TGCAGCGCGGACAGCTTCTCTGGAAACACCATATATTTT.

V and J are TRBV7-9 and TRBJ1-1; 7 nucleotides match TRBD1. The CDR3 is made up of 15 amino acids. J was trimmed by 4 bases and V by 3 bases; bases with no gene match: 8. From germline, CDR1 is SEHNR and CDR2 FQNEAQ (reference sequence). This CDR3 is CASSFQQGIGTEAFF. DNA for the CDR3: TGTGCCAGCAGCTTTCAACAGGGGATAGGCACTGAAGCTTTCTTT. Together with reference TRBV7-9 and TRBJ1-1, the CDR3 gives the full variable domain: DTGVSQNPRHKITKRGQNVTFRCDPISEHNRLYWYRQTLGQGPEFLTYFQNEAQLEKSRLLSDRFSAERPKGSFSTLEIQRTEQGDSAMYLCASSFQQGIGTEAFFGQGTRLTVV.

The gene calls are TRBV27 and TRBJ2-1, with D possibly matching TRBD1 (5 bases). Trimming shortened V by 4 bases and J by 4 bases, and 8 bases separated the two germline ends. Germline-derived CDR1 and CDR2 are MNHEY and SMNVEV (reference sequence). The CDR3 is made up of 13 amino acids. The CDR3 DNA follows: TGTGCCAGCAGTTACGACAGTTACAATGAGCAGTTCTTC. This encodes CASSYDSYNEQFF.

This chain links TRBV5-4 with TRBJ2-2, with 12 bases aligning to TRBD2. CDR3 length: 18 amino acids. J gave up 4 bases and V 2 bases, and 9 bases lay outside the gene matches. CDR1 SGHNT and CDR2 YYREEE come from the germline V gene (reference sequence). DNA for the CDR3: TGTGCCAGCAGCTTCTACGGGACTAGCGGGTTAATCACCGGGGAGCTGTTTTTT. Encoded protein: CASSFYGTSGLITGELFF.

This clone was seen just once. V is TRBV11-3 and J is TRBJ2-2, with D possibly TRBD2 on 6 matching bases. V gave up 3 bases and J gave up 2 bases, with 10 bases separating them. Germline CDR1 SGHNT, CDR2 YENEEA. The CDR3 runs 15 residues. CDR3 protein: CASSLSGLNTGELFF. In DNA, the CDR3 is TGTGCCAGCAGCTTGTCCGGACTAAACACCGGGGAGCTGTTTTTT.

This chain joins TRBV6-5 and TRBJ2-7, with 11 bases matching TRBD1. The CDR3 has 14 residues. CDR1 MNHEY and CDR2 SVGAGI come from the germline V gene. The junction had 6 bases not matched to a gene; V was cut back by 6 bases and J by 5 bases. Here the CDR3 DNA reads TGTGCCAGCAGCCTGGGACAGGGGGTTCACGAGCAGTACTTC. This translates into CASSLGQGVHEQYF.

This clone has more than one count but fewer than ten. The gene calls are TRBV7-9 and TRBJ1-3; D call uncertain. Germline V lookup: CDR1 SEHNR, CDR2 FQNEAQ (reference sequence). This CDR3 spans 14 amino acids. Trimming cost V 2 bases and J 0 bases, with 5 bases left between them. The CDR3 region has the DNA TGTGCCAGCAGCTTATCGCGCTCTGGAAACACCATATATTTT. This translates into CASSLSRSGNTIYF. Full variable domain (missing parts from reference TRBV7-9 and TRBJ1-3): DTGVSQNPRHKITKRGQNVTFRCDPISEHNRLYWYRQTLGQGPEFLTYFQNEAQLEKSRLLSDRFSAERPKGSFSTLEIQRTEQGDSAMYLCASSLSRSGNTIYFGEGSWLTVV.

The chain couples TRBV7-8 to TRBJ2-7, with D perhaps TRBD2 (6 bases). V lost 7 bases, J lost 7 bases, and 23 bases lay in between. The germline V gene encodes CDR1 SGHVS and CDR2 FQNEAQ. This CDR3 region has 15 residues. The CDR3 DNA reads as TGTGCCAGCATTCCCATTCACTACACGGGAGAAGAGCAGTACTTC. Its protein is CASIPIHYTGEEQYF.

The chain uses TRBV7-8 and TRBJ2-7; possibly TRBD2 for D (6 bases). V shed 3 bases and J shed 9 bases, with 15 bases lying between them. The CDR3 length is 13 residues. Germline V gene data show CDR1 as SGHVS and CDR2 as FQNEAQ. CDR3 protein: CASSFGPGGGQYF. The CDR3 DNA is TGTGCCAGCAGCTTTGGACCCGGGGGTGGGCAGTACTTC. Looking up the rest from reference TRBV7-8 and TRBJ2-7 gives the full variable domain: GAGVSQSPRYKVAKRGQDVALRCDPISGHVSLFWYQQALGQGPEFLTYFQNEAQLDKSGLPSDRFFAERPEGSVSTLKIQRTQQEDSAVYLCASSFGPGGGQYFGPGTRLTVT.

The chain employs TRBV27 and TRBJ2-1; D might be TRBD2 (6 bases). CDR3 length: 14 residues. V lost 5 bases and J lost 4, with 12 bases in between. CDR1 is MNHEY, CDR2 SMNVEV, per germline (reference sequence). The CDR3 is CASSPGAGYNEQFF. The DNA of the CDR3 is TGTGCCAGCAGTCCCGGGGCGGGGTACAATGAGCAGTTCTTC.

The rearrangement links TRBV27 to TRBJ2-5; 7 bases map to TRBD2. This CDR3 comprises 15 residues. Germline V gives CDR1 MNHEY, CDR2 SMNVEV (reference sequence). V shed 4 bases, J shed 4 bases, and the junction held 9 bases outside the gene matches. The CDR3 DNA reads TGTGCCAGCAGTTCGATTCTGGCGGGAGTAGAGACCCAGTACTTC. Its translation is CASSSILAGVETQYF.

Only one count was recorded for this clone. The chain links TRBV2 to TRBJ2-3; D is ambiguous. This CDR3 comprises 13 residues. Trimming pared 3 bases from V and 1 base from J, leaving 5 bases between. Germline-derived CDR1 and CDR2 are SNHLY and FYNNEI. This CDR3 reads CASSEVGTDTQYF. CDR3 coding DNA: TGTGCCAGCAGTGAGGTCGGCACAGATACGCAGTATTTT. The full variable domain, its missing parts supplied by reference TRBV2 and TRBJ2-3, is EPEVTQTPSHQVTQMGQEVILRCVPISNHLYFYWYRQILGQKVEFLVSFYNNEISEKSEIFDDQFSVERPDGSNFTLKIRSTKLEDSAMYFCASSEVGTDTQYFGPGTRLTVL.

The CDR3 nucleotides are TGTGCTAGTGGTTTGGTACTTGGTCCCCTCTACGAGCAGTACTTC. Protein product: CASGLVLGPLYEQYF. V usage is TRBV12-5 and J usage is TRBJ2-7; no definite D call. The CDR3 has 15 residues. Germline CDR1 reads LGHNT; CDR2 reads FRNRAP. V lost 0 bases, J lost 3 bases, and 12 bases lay in between.

The rearrangement joins TRBV27 to TRBJ2-7; perhaps TRBD2 as D (5 bases). The CDR3 spans 14 residues. The V end lost 6 bases, the J end lost 0 bases, and 12 bases lay between the germline ends. CDR1 is MNHEY, CDR2 SMNVEV, per germline (reference sequence). CDR3 nucleotide sequence: TGTGCCAGCAGAGGCGCGGGCCGCTCCTACGAGCAGTACTTC. This codes for CASRGAGRSYEQYF.

The chain is built from TRBV30 and TRBJ1-2; 9 positions agree with TRBD1. The CDR3 loop spans 14 amino acids. Germline CDR1 is GTSNPN and CDR2 is SVGIG (reference sequence). J gave up 5 bases and V 4 bases, and 8 bases lay outside the gene matches. The CDR3 DNA reads TGTGCCTGGACTTTCCCGACAGGGGGTTATGGCTACACCTTC. This codes for CAWTFPTGGYGYTF.